This paragraph reports one T cell receptor (beta chain). Its antigen remains unknown. This sample was taken from a study of T-cell memory formation after mild COVID-19. General study points: Detection of some responders pre-infection suggested pre-existing cross-reactive memory T cells participated.

TCRdb independently ran MiXCR on the 5' RACE reads; one entry per CDR3 protein. The sample contains a few hundred thousand distinct CDR3 sequences, 25% to 30% of which appear only once. CDR1 SGHTS and CDR2 YDEGEE come from the germline V gene. Trimming took 2 bases from V and 5 from J, leaving 10 bases between them. The CDR3 sequence is 13 residues long. The specimen sequenced was PBMCs or a T cell subset sorted from them (not recorded which). The chain recombines TRBV5-8 with TRBJ1-1, with D unclear. The source of this sequence is an adult woman who had mild COVID-19 (a few samples of this study predate the infection). Cell type and time point are not known. DNA for the CDR3: TGTGCCAGCAGCTTTCCTGTTAGGACTGAAGCTTTCTTT. Protein: CASSFPVRTEAFF. Full variable domain (missing parts from reference TRBV5-8 and TRBJ1-1): EAGVTQSPTHLIKTRGQQATLRCSPISGHTSVYWYQQALGLGLQFLLWYDEGEERNRGNFPPRFSGRQFPNYSSELNVNALELEDSALYLCASSFPVRTEAFFGQGTRLTVV.